The source of this T cell receptor beta chain is a study of blood T cells in healthy people across ages. Overall study results and limits: Higher diversity and more naive CD4+ cells were features of long-lived donors, compared to aged donors. It was held that diversity estimates obtained from one million T cells represented underestimates. Age showed a roughly linear inverse relationship with TCR beta diversity per million T cells.

This clonotype was seen many times. Its cognate antigen is unknown. Through a sample-barcoded 5' primer and a J-beta primer mix, a second PCR was run for roughly 6 to 11 cycles. TCRdb reprocessed the 5' RACE reads with MiXCR, giving one entry per CDR3 protein. This sample yields about 1,600,000 distinct CDR3 sequences, of which roughly 40% are seen a single time; 7.9% belongs to the top ten. Germline trimming cut 6 bases from V and 2 bases from J; bases unmatched to any gene: 3. CDR3 size: 13 residues. The rearrangement joins TRBV12-3 or TRBV12-4 to TRBJ1-2, with 7 bases fitting TRBD1. Material: blood. The sequence was obtained from a woman aged 18-29 years in good health. As DNA, the CDR3 is TGTGCCAGCAGCCTACAGGGGAACTATGGCTACACCTTC. Its translation is CASSLQGNYGYTF.